Listed here are 3 T cell receptor beta chains from one sample, sequenced in a study of blood T cell repertoires in COVID-19. The data were produced by immunoSEQ multiplex PCR, yet TCRdb's version contains in-frame clones alone and is incomplete. The profile covers hundreds of thousands of clones, with approximately 88% appearing a single time and 0.75% to 1% taken by the ten largest. Sequences were obtained from PBMCs or T cells enriched from blood (not recorded which). These receptors were taken from a woman aged 25 to 39 who had recovered from COVID-19.

This chain uses TRBV7-2 with TRBJ2-7; weak D call: TRBD1 (5 bases). Germline loops: CDR1 SGHTA, CDR2 FQGNSA. The CDR3 extends over 14 amino acids. V gave up 1 base and J gave up 2 bases, with 9 bases separating them. CDR3 coding DNA: TGTGCCAGCAGCTTAGGGGGCAGCACCTACGAGCAGTACTTC. Translating it yields CASSLGGSTYEQYF. The whole variable domain, remainder taken from reference TRBV7-2 and TRBJ2-7, is GAGVSQSPSNKVTEKGKDVELRCDPISGHTALYWYRQSLGQGLEFLIYFQGNSAPDKSGLPSDRFSAERTGGSVSTLTIQRTQQEDSAVYLCASSLGGSTYEQYFGPGTRLTVT.

DNA of the CDR3: TGTGCCAGCAGCAAAAGACAGGGGGCAGATACGCAGTATTTT. As protein: CASSKRQGADTQYF. This chain uses TRBV11-2 with TRBJ2-3, with 9 bases lining up with TRBD1. CDR1 and CDR2 from the germline V gene are SGHAT and FQNNGV. The CDR3 extends over 14 amino acids. Trimming at V came to 5 bases and at J to 4 bases, leaving 4 bases not matched to a gene.

The chain recombines TRBV19 with TRBJ2-1; TRBD2 might be the D (5 bases). Germline CDR1 LNHDA, CDR2 SQIVND (reference sequence). Trimming stripped 5 bases from V and 10 bases from J, with 9 bases between. The CDR3 loop spans 11 amino acids. The CDR3 spells CASSVTGEQFF. The CDR3, as DNA: TGTGCCAGTAGTGTAACGGGGGAGCAGTTCTTC.